These 27 T cell receptor beta chains were sequenced from one sample in a study of type 1 regulatory T cells. TCRdb re-called the reads with MiXCR, one entry per CDR3 protein. This table has tens of thousands of distinct CDR3 sequences, less than 15% appearing once. These TCRs' antigens remain unknown. The sample was cultured non-Tr1 T cells, either the whole culture or a sorted T cell fraction (not recorded which). The origin of the receptors is a human donor in good health.

This clonotype has a count of ten or more. The J gene is TRBJ1-6, the V gene TRBV5-1, with TRBD1 matching 7 bases. Trimming removed 0 bases from V and 2 bases from J; junction bases left unmatched: 5. Germline V gene data show CDR1 as SGHRS and CDR2 as YFSETQ. The CDR3 is made up of 17 amino acids. CDR3: CASSLEPGQTYNSPLHF. As DNA, the CDR3 is TGCGCCAGCAGCTTGGAACCGGGACAGACCTATAATTCACCCCTCCACTTT.

Many counts were recorded for this clonotype. The chain recombines TRBV2 with TRBJ2-3, with D perhaps matching TRBD2 (5 bases). The CDR3 has 14 amino acids. V lost 10 bases, J lost 0 bases, and 14 bases lay in between. The germline V gene encodes CDR1 SNHLY and CDR2 FYNNEI. The CDR3 loop reads CATRVGSSTDTQYF. CDR3 coding DNA: TGTGCCACAAGAGTGGGGAGCAGCACAGATACGCAGTATTTT.

This clonotype was counted only a few times. At one of its ends the junction is not consistent with the germline gene, which may arise from a read error. The chain carries TRBV12-5 and TRBJ2-2; possibly TRBD1 or TRBD2 for D (6 bases each). The CDR3 spans 17 residues. Germline loops: CDR1 LGHNT, CDR2 FRNRAP. DNA for the CDR3: TGTGCTAGTGGTTTGGGCCTGCAGGGGAGGAACCCCGGGGAGCTGTTTTTT. Its translation is CASGLGLQGRNPGELFF.

V usage is TRBV14 and J usage is TRBJ2-3, with TRBD2 matching over 13 bases. J was trimmed by 3 bases and V by 4 bases; bases with no gene match: 4. Germline values: CDR1 SGHDN, CDR2 FVKESK. The CDR3 has 16 amino acids. CDR3 in amino acids: CASSRGLAGVTDTQYF. In DNA form, the CDR3 reads TGTGCCAGCAGCCGAGGACTAGCGGGAGTAACAGATACGCAGTATTTT.

The V call is TRBV20-1, the J call TRBJ2-3, with 11 bases that match TRBD2. J lost 5 bases, V lost 5 bases, and 9 bases had no gene match. CDR1 DFQATT and CDR2 SNEGSKA come from the germline V gene (reference sequence). The CDR3 is 15 amino acids. This chain's CDR3 is CSAALAGGTKDTQYF. The CDR3 region has the DNA TGCAGTGCTGCATTAGCGGGAGGGACAAAAGATACGCAGTATTTT.

This clonotype showed up just a few times. A read error may be the cause here, since a much bigger clone is one base away. The chain uses TRBV5-1 and TRBJ2-7; D gene unclear. Deletions cut 0 bases from V and 2 bases from J, with 12 bases between. The CDR3 is 15 residues long. Looked up from germline, CDR1 is SGHRS and CDR2 is YFSETQ. CDR3 bases: TGCGCCAGCAGCTTGGGATTAGGGAAGACCTACGAGCAGTACTTC. Its protein is CASSLGLGKTYEQYF.

This clonotype was counted many times. The rearrangement joins TRBV20-1 to TRBJ1-2, with 8 bases that match TRBD1. V shed 8 bases and J 9 bases; nucleotides not matched to a gene: 11. Germline V gene sequence: CDR1 DFQATT, CDR2 SNEGSKA (reference sequence). This CDR3 has 12 amino acids. CDR3 coding DNA: TGCAGTCCGGGGGGGGACAGGCGTCGCTACACCTTC. It encodes CSPGGDRRRYTF.

This clonotype was detected a few times. The chain is built from TRBV27 and TRBJ2-1; the D is unclear. V was trimmed by 6 bases and J by 7 bases, leaving 7 bases between them. Germline CDR1 reads MNHEY; CDR2 reads SMNVEV (reference sequence). This CDR3 contains 11 residues. The CDR3 coding sequence is TGTGCCAGCAGCCGTATGAATGAGCAGTTCTTC. Protein sequence: CASSRMNEQFF.

To note about this clonotype: A much larger clone lies one base from this, so it may be a read error. This chain uses TRBV6-2 or TRBV6-3 with TRBJ2-7; D gene uncertain. The CDR3 has 15 amino acids. Germline CDR1 is MNHEY and CDR2 is SVGEGT. With 2 bases removed from V and 4 bases from J, the gap between germline ends came to 15 bases. CDR3 loop: CASSYGGSVTYEQYF. The CDR3 DNA reads TGTGCCAGCAGTTACGGCGGCAGCGTGACTTACGAGCAGTACTTC.

The genes are TRBV30 and TRBJ2-1, with D perhaps matching TRBD1 or TRBD2 (5 bases each). The V gene's germline CDR1 is GTSNPN and CDR2 SVGIG (reference sequence). V lost 3 bases, J lost 6 bases, and 15 bases lay in between. The length of the CDR3 is 14 residues. The CDR3 DNA reads as TGTGCCTGGAGGACCCCGACGGGACGCAATGAGCAGTTCTTC. Amino acids: CAWRTPTGRNEQFF.

In DNA, the CDR3 is TGTGCCAGCAGTGAAAACTTTTGGAGCAATCAGCCCCAGCATTTT. As protein: CASSENFWSNQPQHF. The J gene is TRBJ1-5, the V gene TRBV6-1; no clear D. Germline V CDR1 and CDR2: MNHNS, SASEGT. This CDR3 region has 15 residues. The V and J ends lost 2 bases and 1 base respectively, with 9 bases between them.

This chain joins TRBV12-3 or TRBV12-4 and TRBJ1-6; no reliable D call. The CDR3 runs 14 residues. The V gene lost 7 bases and the J gene lost 9 bases, with 16 bases spanning the gap. This CDR3 reads CASTRAGLGSPLHF. The CDR3 DNA follows: TGTGCCAGCACCCGGGCGGGGTTAGGTTCACCCCTCCACTTT.

This clonotype appeared many times. The rearrangement uses TRBV20-1 and TRBJ2-1; no reliable D call. The CDR3 extends over 14 amino acids. Looked up from germline, CDR1 is DFQATT and CDR2 is SNEGSKA (reference sequence). Trimming stripped 5 bases from V and 2 bases from J, with 13 bases between. In nucleotides, the CDR3 is TGCAGTGCTCCCCGGGCTGGCGCCTACAATGAGCAGTTCTTC. Its protein is CSAPRAGAYNEQFF.

The chain joins TRBV6-5 to TRBJ2-1; the D is unclear. This CDR3 contains 13 residues. The ends were cut back, 0 bases at V and 9 bases at J, with 9 bases in the middle. Germline assignment: CDR1 MNHEY and CDR2 SVGAGI. The CDR3 protein is CASSYSILREQFF. The CDR3 DNA reads TGTGCCAGCAGTTACTCGATTTTGCGTGAGCAGTTCTTC.

About this clonotype itself: This clone may be a read error of a much larger clone one base away. The CDR3 spells CVSSAVLDSGTDTQYF. Written as DNA, the CDR3 is TGTGTCAGCAGTGCCGTACTTGATTCGGGCACAGATACGCAGTATTTT. The chain combines TRBV25-1 with TRBJ2-3; D unresolved. This CDR3 is built from 16 residues. Per the germline V gene, CDR1 is MGHDK and CDR2 is SYGVNS. The variable domain in full, completed from reference TRBV25-1 and TRBJ2-3, reads EADIYQTPRYLVIGTGKKITLECSQTMGHDKMYWYQQDPGMELHLIHYSYGVNSTEKGDLSSESTVSRIRTEHFPLTLESARPSHTSQYLCVSSAVLDSGTDTQYFGPGTRLTVL.

The gene calls are TRBV5-4 and TRBJ2-5, with 12 nucleotides matching TRBD2. Trimming at V came to 4 bases and at J to 4 bases, leaving 2 bases not matched to a gene. From germline, CDR1 is SGHNT and CDR2 YYREEE (reference sequence). There are 14 residues in the CDR3. CDR3 nucleotides: TGTGCCAGCAGCGAGGGACTAGCGGGAGAGACCCAGTACTTC. Its protein is CASSEGLAGETQYF.

This clonotype was seen a few times. The rearrangement joins TRBV30 to TRBJ1-1; D is perhaps TRBD1 (5 bases). Germline V gene data show CDR1 as GTSNPN and CDR2 as SVGIG (reference sequence). Trimming left V 2 bases short and J 0 bases short, with 13 bases between. The CDR3 loop spans 15 amino acids. The CDR3 nucleotides are TGTGCCTGGAGTCCCCCGGGACGGTTGAACACTGAAGCTTTCTTT. Translated, it gives CAWSPPGRLNTEAFF.

This clonotype was counted a few times. This CDR3 is CASSGTGINYGYTF. The DNA for the CDR3 is TGCGCCAGCAGCGGGACAGGGATTAACTATGGCTACACCTTC. The chain is built from TRBV5-1 and TRBJ1-2, with TRBD1 identical over 9 bases. Germline V lookup: CDR1 SGHRS, CDR2 YFSETQ. Losses at the gene ends were 4 bases for V and 1 base for J; bases not matched to a gene: 2. The CDR3 covers 14 residues.

This clonotype was recorded a few times. The chain combines TRBV7-2 with TRBJ2-5; D is perhaps TRBD1 or TRBD2 (5 bases each). The CDR3 is 15 residues long. Trimming took 2 bases from V and 4 from J, leaving 14 bases between them. Germline values: CDR1 SGHTA, CDR2 FQGNSA. In DNA form, the CDR3 reads TGTGCCAGCAGCTTATGGGGGAACGCGATAGAGACCCAGTACTTC. Protein: CASSLWGNAIETQYF.

Worth noting for this clonotype: This sequence may be a read error, since a much larger clone differs from it by one base. J is TRBJ2-1 and V is TRBV30, with D possibly TRBD2 on 5 matching bases. This CDR3 contains 13 residues. In germline, CDR1 is GTSNPN, CDR2 SVGIG (reference sequence). The CDR3 DNA follows: TGTGCCCGGAGTCCTTCCTACCGGGGTGAGCAGTTCTTC. Translated: CARSPSYRGEQFF.

The chain's CDR3 is CASSLGFLGDTQYF. The DNA of the CDR3 is TGCGCCAGCAGCTTGGGCTTTCTGGGAGATACGCAGTATTTT. The chain is built from TRBV5-1 and TRBJ2-3; D is undetermined. The V gene lost 0 bases and the J gene lost 5 bases, with 10 bases spanning the gap. The CDR3 runs to 14 residues. Germline V gene sequence: CDR1 SGHRS, CDR2 YFSETQ.

This clonotype was found a few times. The chain uses TRBV27 and TRBJ1-3, with TRBD1 as a possible D gene (6 bases). V lost 2 bases, J lost 3 bases, and 23 bases lay in between. Germline CDR1 and CDR2: MNHEY and SMNVEV (reference sequence). The CDR3 is made up of 19 amino acids. CDR3 sequence: CASSLRPTISGEHGNTIYF. The CDR3 DNA sequence: TGTGCCAGCAGTTTACGTCCGACTATTTCAGGGGAGCATGGAAACACCATATATTTT.

This clonotype is medium-sized by share. The genes are TRBV28 and TRBJ1-3, with no clear D. Germline V lookup: CDR1 MDHEN, CDR2 SYDVKM. CDR3 length: 12 amino acids. Trimming took off 5 bases at V and 4 bases at J, with 6 bases between the two ends. CDR3 nucleotides: TGTGCCAGCAGTCTTCAGGGAAACACCATATATTTT. Its translation: CASSLQGNTIYF.

Concerning this clonotype: This may come from a read error, since a much larger clone is one base off. The chain links TRBV7-3 to TRBJ2-3; D unresolved. The CDR3 extends over 15 amino acids. V lost 3 bases and J 7 bases, leaving 17 bases between the germline ends. Germline V lookup: CDR1 SGHTA, CDR2 FQGTGA. The CDR3 sequence: CASSFTGWSQNTQYF. The CDR3 DNA reads as TGTGCCAGCAGCTTCACGGGCTGGAGTCAGAATACGCAGTATTTT.

The chain has TRBV3-1 and TRBJ2-1; 7 bases map to TRBD1. This CDR3 has 18 residues. V shed 2 bases and J 3 bases; nucleotides not matched to a gene: 13. CDR1 and CDR2 (germline): LGHDT, YNNKEL (reference sequence). As DNA, the CDR3 is TGTGCCAGCAGCCAAAGAGGAGTGTATGGGACAGTCTACAATGAGCAGTTCTTC. This translates into CASSQRGVYGTVYNEQFF.

The chain employs TRBV3-1 and TRBJ2-2; no firm D call. Between the trimmed V and J ends, which lost 7 bases and 0 bases, there was a span of 3 bases. In germline, CDR1 is LGHDT, CDR2 YNNKEL (reference sequence). The CDR3 has 12 amino acids. CDR3 in amino acids: CASTTNTGELFF. CDR3 DNA sequence: TGTGCCAGCACAACGAACACCGGGGAGCTGTTTTTT.

This clonotype was detected many times. V is TRBV14 and J is TRBJ2-1; D is possibly TRBD1 (5 bases). Germline CDR1 reads SGHDN; CDR2 reads FVKESK. The CDR3 is 14 residues long. V lost 4 bases and J lost 6, with 13 bases in between. CDR3 region: CASSPLGLGNEQFF. Here the CDR3 DNA reads TGTGCCAGCAGCCCTCTGGGGCTCGGCAATGAGCAGTTCTTC.